There are a few counts of the clone carrying this T cell receptor beta chain. The record originates from a study of OX40 agonist ivuxolimab in advanced cancers. For the study at large: Mean age approximately 59 years, range roughly 20 to 85; about 85% male.

TCRdb keeps only in-frame clones here, not all; method: immunoSEQ multiplex PCR. Of around 70,000 clones in the sample, over 75% were seen once. The CDR3 has 14 residues. The germline V and J ends were trimmed by 4 bases and 3 bases, with 12 bases remaining between them. Germline loops: CDR1 SGHTA, CDR2 FQGNSA. The TCR comes from an adult with an advanced solid tumor such as melanoma, head and neck, liver or kidney cancer. Sequences were derived from CD4+ or CD8+ T cells sorted from blood, sampled in a trial of the OX40 agonist ivuxolimab. J is TRBJ1-1 and V is TRBV7-2; tentative D call: TRBD1 (5 bases). CDR3 DNA: TGTGCCAGCAGCTCAATCCAGGGTTACACTGAAGCTTTCTTT. Its translation: CASSSIQGYTEAFF.